The rows below give T cell receptor beta chains drawn from one sample of a study of cytomegalovirus exposure and HLA in healthy donors. The method was immunoSEQ multiplex PCR; TCRdb's version includes in-frame clones alone and lacks a portion of them. The table has some 200,000 clones, roughly 76% seen once. The specimen sequenced was PBMCs. Receptor source: a man aged 40-50 years in good health and CMV-seropositive. The CDR3 runs from the conserved cysteine through the conserved F or W. Fields, in order: CDR3 DNA, CDR3 protein, clone size, D gene, J gene, V gene. D genes are given only for firm matches. Clone size is shown for a subset of rows, as once, few, many or a class of expanded clone.

cdr3_nt: TGTGCCAGCAGTGAAGCGGGGACAGGGGGTCGGGAGACCCAGTACTTC; cdr3_aa: CASSEAGTGGRETQYF; clone_size: .; d_call: TRBD1; j_call: TRBJ2-5; v_call: TRBV2
cdr3_nt: TGCGCCAGCAGCCAAGATCAGGATTCACCCCTCCACTTT; cdr3_aa: CASSQDQDSPLHF; clone_size: .; d_call: .; j_call: TRBJ1-6; v_call: TRBV4-3
cdr3_nt: TGTGCCAGCAGCTCCTTCGGAGGCCAGAGGTTCACAGATACGCAGTATTTT; cdr3_aa: CASSSFGGQRFTDTQYF; clone_size: .; d_call: .; j_call: TRBJ2-3; v_call: TRBV7-9
cdr3_nt: TGTGCCAGCAGTTCATACAGGGGGAACATTCAGTACTTC; cdr3_aa: CASSSYRGNIQYF; clone_size: .; d_call: TRBD1; j_call: TRBJ2-4; v_call: TRBV6-5
cdr3_nt: TGCAGTGCGGGAGCTAAGTACTTC; cdr3_aa: CSAGAKYF; clone_size: .; d_call: .; j_call: TRBJ2-4; v_call: TRBV20-1
cdr3_nt: TGTGCCAGCAGCTTAGGGAGCGGGGGGCAAGAGACCCAGTACTTC; cdr3_aa: CASSLGSGGQETQYF; clone_size: .; d_call: TRBD2; j_call: TRBJ2-5; v_call: TRBV7-2
cdr3_nt: TGTGCCAGCAAACGCTTGTCGGAGCTTATGAACACTGAAGCTTTCTTT; cdr3_aa: CASKRLSELMNTEAFF; clone_size: .; d_call: .; j_call: TRBJ1-1; v_call: TRBV6-6
cdr3_nt: TGTGCCAGCAGATGGAGATCCAATTCACCCCTCCACTTT; cdr3_aa: CASRWRSNSPLHF; clone_size: .; d_call: .; j_call: TRBJ1-6; v_call: TRBV6-6
cdr3_nt: TGTGCCAGCAGCTTGGGGGACAGTAATGAAAAACTGTTTTTT; cdr3_aa: CASSLGDSNEKLFF; clone_size: .; d_call: TRBD1; j_call: TRBJ1-4; v_call: TRBV5-8
cdr3_nt: TGTGCCAGCAGTCGGACAGGCTGGACTGAAGCTTTCTTT; cdr3_aa: CASSRTGWTEAFF; clone_size: once; d_call: TRBD1; j_call: TRBJ1-1; v_call: TRBV6-5
cdr3_nt: TGTGCCAGCAGCCCCGGGCAGGGGGCGAATAATTCACCCCTCCACTTT; cdr3_aa: CASSPGQGANNSPLHF; clone_size: .; d_call: TRBD1; j_call: TRBJ1-6; v_call: TRBV14
cdr3_nt: TGTGCCAGCACGCCGGGACTAGGAACCCCCGAGCAGTACTTC; cdr3_aa: CASTPGLGTPEQYF; clone_size: .; d_call: TRBD2; j_call: TRBJ2-7; v_call: TRBV5-4
cdr3_nt: TGTGCCAGCAGTGATGAGCAGGGAATTAGCGAGCAGTACTTC; cdr3_aa: CASSDEQGISEQYF; clone_size: .; d_call: .; j_call: TRBJ2-7; v_call: TRBV2
cdr3_nt: TGTGCCAGCAGCTCATCAGACAGGGGTTTTGTCTACGAGCAGTACTTC; cdr3_aa: CASSSSDRGFVYEQYF; clone_size: .; d_call: TRBD1; j_call: TRBJ2-7; v_call: TRBV7-6
cdr3_nt: TGTGCCAGCAGCTTTCCCGGGACAGGGTCCACCGGGGAGCTGTTTTTT; cdr3_aa: CASSFPGTGSTGELFF; clone_size: .; d_call: TRBD1; j_call: TRBJ2-2; v_call: TRBV5-4